The 29 T cell receptor beta chains presented below share a single source sample, sequenced in a study of cytomegalovirus exposure and HLA in healthy donors. Assay: immunoSEQ multiplex PCR; the TCRdb copy retains only in-frame clones and omits some. The repertoire holds about 150,000 clones, with about 82% as singletons. The sequenced sample consisted of PBMCs. The source of these receptors is a human donor in good health.

The chain links TRBV29-1 to TRBJ2-1, with D possibly being TRBD1 (5 bases). V was shortened by 3 bases and J by 4 bases, with 13 bases between the two germline ends. The CDR3 is made up of 14 amino acids. From germline, CDR1 is SQVTM and CDR2 ANQGSEA. For the CDR3, the DNA is TGCAGCGTTGAGGGTATGGGGCTATACAATGAGCAGTTCTTC. It translates to CSVEGMGLYNEQFF.

The V and J genes are TRBV7-7 and TRBJ2-3; perhaps TRBD2 as D (6 bases). Between the trimmed V and J ends, which lost 2 bases and 2 bases, there was a span of 11 bases. This CDR3 has 15 amino acids. Germline-derived CDR1 and CDR2 are SSHAT and FNYEAQ (reference sequence). CDR3 residues: CASSLSRGVTDTQYF. As DNA, the CDR3 is TGTGCCAGCAGCTTAAGCCGCGGGGTCACAGATACGCAGTATTTT.

The chain is built from TRBV19 and TRBJ1-1, with D unresolved. Germline V gene sequence: CDR1 LNHDA, CDR2 SQIVND (reference sequence). The CDR3 length is 14 residues. V was cut by 6 bases and J by 0 bases, with 11 bases left in between. The CDR3 DNA reads TGTGCCAGTAGGACACGAGAAATGAACACTGAAGCTTTCTTT. Encoded protein: CASRTREMNTEAFF.

The rearrangement joins TRBV7-9 to TRBJ2-6; tentative D call: TRBD1 (5 bases). Trimming left V 1 base short and J 0 bases short, with 7 bases between. CDR1 and CDR2 (germline): SEHNR, FQNEAQ (reference sequence). The CDR3 is 16 residues long. In DNA, the CDR3 is TGTGCCAGCAGCTTAGGACAGCTCTCTGGGGCCAACGTCCTGACTTTC. This translates into CASSLGQLSGANVLTF.

This chain joins TRBV9 and TRBJ2-2, with TRBD2 as a possible D gene (6 bases). Trimming took 4 bases from V and 6 from J, leaving 13 bases between them. The V gene's germline CDR1 is SGDLS and CDR2 YYNGEE. This CDR3 contains 14 residues. Here the CDR3 DNA reads TGTGCCAGCAGCTCGACTAGTGAAGCCGGGGAGCTGTTTTTT. This encodes CASSSTSEAGELFF. Together with reference TRBV9 and TRBJ2-2, the CDR3 gives the full variable domain: DSGVTQTPKHLITATGQRVTLRCSPRSGDLSVYWYQQSLDQGLQFLIQYYNGEERAKGNILERFSAQQFPDLHSELNLSSLELGDSALYFCASSSTSEAGELFFGEGSRLTVL.

The gene calls are TRBV9 and TRBJ2-3; 10 bases are a match to TRBD1. V lost 0 bases and J lost 5; bases outside the gene matches: 9. The CDR3 covers 17 residues. CDR1 and CDR2 (germline): SGDLS, YYNGEE. CDR3 sequence reads: CASSVARDRGRIDTQYF. DNA of the CDR3: TGTGCCAGCAGCGTAGCTAGGGACAGGGGAAGGATAGATACGCAGTATTTT.

This clone is a singleton in its sample. The rearrangement joins TRBV29-1 to TRBJ1-2; 8 positions agree with TRBD1. This CDR3 is built from 16 residues. Trimming at V came to 3 bases and at J to 0 bases, leaving 9 bases not matched to a gene. Looked up from germline, CDR1 is SQVTM and CDR2 is ANQGSEA. CDR3 sequence reads: CSVDGTGVAANYGYTF. The DNA of the CDR3 is TGCAGCGTTGATGGGACAGGTGTTGCAGCTAACTATGGCTACACCTTC. The full variable domain, rest sourced from reference TRBV29-1 and TRBJ1-2, is SAVISQKPSRDICQRGTSLTIQCQVDSQVTMMFWYRQQPGQSLTLIATANQGSEATYESGFVIDKFPISRPNLTFSTLTVSNMSPEDSSIYLCSVDGTGVAANYGYTFGSGTRLTVV.

The chain recombines TRBV5-1 with TRBJ2-7; 13 bases are shared with TRBD2. Germline V lookup: CDR1 SGHRS, CDR2 YFSETQ. After removal of 1 base from V and 3 bases from J, the junction contained 7 bases not matched to a gene. CDR3 size: 17 residues. The CDR3 protein is CASSLTRTSGGIYEQYF. CDR3 DNA: TGCGCCAGCAGCTTGACGAGGACTAGCGGGGGTATCTACGAGCAGTACTTC.

The chain couples TRBV6-5 to TRBJ1-5; D unclear. V lost 4 bases and J 4 bases, leaving 11 bases between the germline ends. The CDR3 loop spans 14 amino acids. Germline V gene sequence: CDR1 MNHEY, CDR2 SVGAGI. The CDR3 reads CASSSRSTNQPQHF. The DNA of the CDR3 is TGTGCCAGCAGTTCAAGATCGACAAATCAGCCCCAGCATTTT.

This chain links TRBV27 with TRBJ2-1; 11 nucleotides match TRBD2. The junction had 11 bases not matched to a gene; V was cut back by 5 bases and J by 8 bases. There are 16 residues in the CDR3. CDR1 and CDR2 from the germline V gene are MNHEY and SMNVEV (reference sequence). The CDR3 DNA reads TGTGCCAGCAGTCCCCTCGAGACTAGCGGGATTTATGAGCAGTTCTTC. Amino acids: CASSPLETSGIYEQFF.

This clone has a handful of counts. The chain has TRBV11-3 and TRBJ1-6; TRBD1 matches at 7 bases. Germline CDR1 is SGHNT and CDR2 is YENEEA. CDR3 length: 14 residues. Trimming cost V 5 bases and J 5 bases; bases outside gene matches: 3. CDR3 sequence: CASSQGGNNSPLHF. CDR3 bases: TGTGCCAGCAGCCAAGGGGGCAATAATTCACCCCTCCACTTT.

The gene calls are TRBV28 and TRBJ2-7; 9 nucleotides align to TRBD1. V was pared by 6 bases and J by 6 bases, with 9 bases of the junction left unmatched. Germline values: CDR1 MDHEN, CDR2 SYDVKM. This CDR3 has 14 amino acids. Here the CDR3 DNA reads TGTGCCAGCAGACAGGGGGCGGGTATCTCCGAGCAGTACTTC. Translating gives CASRQGAGISEQYF.

The chain uses TRBV6-1 and TRBJ1-1, with TRBD1 matching over 8 bases. Germline V gene sequence: CDR1 MNHNS, CDR2 SASEGT. The CDR3 loop spans 14 amino acids. The trim removed 5 bases at V and 6 bases at J, leaving 8 bases unmatched. CDR3 protein: CASSSRGQGPEAFF. The CDR3 DNA follows: TGTGCCAGCAGTAGCAGGGGGCAGGGACCTGAAGCTTTCTTT.

The chain couples TRBV2 to TRBJ2-1; 11 nucleotides match TRBD2. CDR1 and CDR2 (germline): SNHLY, FYNNEI. This CDR3 is built from 13 residues. The trim removed 10 bases at V and 3 bases at J, leaving 2 bases unmatched. The CDR3 spells CATGTSGYNEQFF. The CDR3 DNA sequence: TGTGCCACCGGGACTAGCGGCTACAATGAGCAGTTCTTC.

This clone was seen just once. This specimen includes other DNA sequences encoding the same CDR3. This chain connects TRBV6-5 to TRBJ2-1; unclear D gene. This CDR3 has 13 residues. Germline assignment: CDR1 MNHEY and CDR2 SVGAGI. V lost 0 bases, J lost 3 bases, and 3 bases lay in between. Here the CDR3 DNA reads TGTGCCAGCAGTTACTCTCGCTACAATGAGCAGTTCTTC. Its protein is CASSYSRYNEQFF.

V gene TRBV9 combines with J gene TRBJ1-1; D not certain. The V gene's germline CDR1 is SGDLS and CDR2 YYNGEE. Between the trimmed V and J ends, which lost 1 base and 3 bases, there was a span of 10 bases. This CDR3 has 14 amino acids. CDR3 bases: TGTGCCAGCAGCGTATATCAGAGCGACACTGAAGCTTTCTTT. Its protein product is CASSVYQSDTEAFF.

The rearrangement joins TRBV5-3 to TRBJ2-7, with a weak D call TRBD1 (6 bases). TRBV5-3 is flagged as an ORF with uncertain function. The CDR3 contains 16 residues. Trimming took off 0 bases at V and 3 bases at J, with 16 bases between the two ends. The CDR3 DNA reads as TGTGCCAGAAGCTTGGCGCCCCAGGGGAGCCTCTACGAGCAGTACTTC. As protein: CARSLAPQGSLYEQYF.

This clone appeared a few times. The chain links TRBV6-5 to TRBJ1-2; 12 bases fit TRBD1. Germline loops: CDR1 MNHEY, CDR2 SVGAGI. This CDR3 contains 15 residues. J lost 3 bases, V lost 6 bases, and 5 bases had no gene match. CDR3 in amino acids: CASRTGTGGDYGYTF. The CDR3 nucleotides are TGTGCCAGCAGGACCGGGACAGGGGGCGACTATGGCTACACCTTC.

This clone was seen only once. V and J are TRBV2 and TRBJ2-7; the match to TRBD2 covers 11 bases. In germline, CDR1 is SNHLY, CDR2 FYNNEI. The CDR3 has 17 amino acids. Trimming cost V 0 bases and J 2 bases; bases outside gene matches: 6. The CDR3 protein is CASSEALLAGATYEQYF. In DNA, the CDR3 is TGTGCCAGCAGTGAAGCGTTACTAGCGGGAGCAACCTACGAGCAGTACTTC.

This chain connects TRBV7-8 to TRBJ2-2; a possible D gene is TRBD1 (5 bases). The CDR3 contains 14 residues. Trimming left V 0 bases short and J 4 bases short, with 6 bases between. Germline V gives CDR1 SGHVS, CDR2 FQNEAQ. CDR3 region: CASSLAGVTGELFF. The CDR3 DNA sequence: TGTGCCAGCAGCTTAGCAGGGGTCACCGGGGAGCTGTTTTTT.

The chain recombines TRBV27 with TRBJ1-5; TRBD1 matches 8 bases. The CDR3 extends over 14 amino acids. Unmatched junction bases numbered 7, after V lost 6 bases and J lost 6 bases. The germline V gene encodes CDR1 MNHEY and CDR2 SMNVEV (reference sequence). As DNA, the CDR3 is TGTGCCAGCAGGCCCACAGGGGGGGGTCAGCCCCAGCATTTT. Translated, it gives CASRPTGGGQPQHF.

CDR3 coding DNA: TGTGCCAGCAGTGAGGCTAGCGGGAGGAACTCCTACAATGAGCAGTTCTTC. Its protein product is CASSEASGRNSYNEQFF. The V gene is TRBV2, the J gene TRBJ2-1; 11 bases map to TRBD2. Unmatched junction bases numbered 4, after V lost 3 bases and J lost 0 bases. Germline values: CDR1 SNHLY, CDR2 FYNNEI. CDR3 length: 17 residues.

This chain links TRBV6-1 with TRBJ2-7, with 11 bases identical to TRBD1. Trimming took 6 bases from V and 4 from J; bases not matched to a gene: 5. CDR1 MNHNS and CDR2 SASEGT come from the germline V gene. The CDR3 spans 14 residues. This CDR3 reads CASRGTGGQYEQYF. The DNA of the CDR3 is TGTGCCAGCAGGGGGACAGGGGGTCAGTACGAGCAGTACTTC.

This chain uses TRBV19 with TRBJ2-5; 9 nucleotides align to TRBD1. The CDR3 has 16 residues. V shed 5 bases and J 3 bases; nucleotides not matched to a gene: 10. The germline V gene has CDR1 LNHDA and CDR2 SQIVND (reference sequence). The DNA for the CDR3 is TGTGCCAGTAGTTCTTGGACAGGGGAGGCCAAAGAGACCCAGTACTTC. This translates into CASSSWTGEAKETQYF. The full variable domain, in which reference TRBV19 and TRBJ2-5 provide the parts outside the CDR3, is DGGITQSPKYLFRKEGQNVTLSCEQNLNHDAMYWYRQDPGQGLRLIYYSQIVNDFQKGDIAEGYSVSREKKESFPLTVTSAQKNPTAFYLCASSSWTGEAKETQYFGPGTRLLVL.

J is TRBJ1-2 and V is TRBV2; 7 bases match TRBD1. The CDR3 is 13 amino acids. The trim removed 6 bases at V and 2 bases at J, leaving 3 bases unmatched. Germline V gene lookup returns CDR1 SNHLY and CDR2 FYNNEI. DNA for the CDR3: TGTGCCAGCAGCCGGGACAGCAACTATGGCTACACCTTC. Protein sequence: CASSRDSNYGYTF. Looking up the rest from reference TRBV2 and TRBJ1-2 gives the full variable domain: EPEVTQTPSHQVTQMGQEVILRCVPISNHLYFYWYRQILGQKVEFLVSFYNNEISEKSEIFDDQFSVERPDGSNFTLKIRSTKLEDSAMYFCASSRDSNYGYTFGSGTRLTVV.

The chain couples TRBV9 to TRBJ2-1; D ambiguous. Trimming stripped 4 bases from V and 0 bases from J, with 14 bases between. Germline values: CDR1 SGDLS, CDR2 YYNGEE. The CDR3 sequence is 16 residues long. DNA of the CDR3: TGTGCCAGCAGCCCACGGTGGAGAGACTCCTACAATGAGCAGTTCTTC. Its translation is CASSPRWRDSYNEQFF. The variable domain in full, completed from reference TRBV9 and TRBJ2-1, reads DSGVTQTPKHLITATGQRVTLRCSPRSGDLSVYWYQQSLDQGLQFLIQYYNGEERAKGNILERFSAQQFPDLHSELNLSSLELGDSALYFCASSPRWRDSYNEQFFGPGTRLTVL.

The CDR3, as DNA: TGTGCCAGCAGCCGACTCACAGGGGCTGAAGCTTTCTTT. Translating gives CASSRLTGAEAFF. The rearrangement uses TRBV6-5 and TRBJ1-1; 7 bases agree with TRBD1. V lost 6 bases to trimming and J lost 6 bases; unmatched junction nucleotides: 7. The CDR3 runs 13 residues. Germline V gives CDR1 MNHEY, CDR2 SVGAGI.

V and J are TRBV29-1 and TRBJ1-1; D unresolved. Germline CDR1 SQVTM, CDR2 ANQGSEA. The V gene lost 1 base and the J gene lost 5 bases, with 11 bases spanning the gap. There are 13 residues in the CDR3. This CDR3 reads CSVEVAGGTEAFF. The CDR3 region has the DNA TGCAGCGTTGAAGTAGCAGGAGGGACTGAAGCTTTCTTT.

The V gene is TRBV6-6, the J gene TRBJ2-7; 11 nucleotides match TRBD1. Germline values: CDR1 MNHNY, CDR2 SVGAGI (reference sequence). V shed 6 bases and J 4 bases; nucleotides not matched to a gene: 2. The CDR3 spans 13 residues. The CDR3 loop reads CASRGTGGYEQYF. In nucleotides, the CDR3 is TGTGCCAGCAGGGGGACAGGGGGATACGAGCAGTACTTC.